What follows is one T cell receptor beta chain and its context. The antigen remains unidentified. These data originate in a study of molecular identifiers for immune sequencing clone quantification. Study overall: For replicates, RNA isolated from approximately 22,000 or 94,000 naive CD8 cells was divided into five portions, of which four were sequenced. Study-level points and caveats: Sharing of a barcode by identical TCR molecules could cause highly expanded clone sizes to be underestimated.

Bulk TCR libraries used previously described methods and listed TCR primers. TCRdb called the PCR reads again in MiXCR, with one record for every CDR3 protein. The table lists about 70,000 distinct CDR3 sequences, 18% of them singletons. V was cut by 4 bases and J by 5 bases, with 15 bases left in between. The CDR3 loop spans 15 amino acids. Germline-derived CDR1 and CDR2 are SEHNR and FQNEAQ (reference sequence). A CD8+CD4-CCR7+CD45RA+ gate was used to sort naive CD8 T cells. The rearrangement uses TRBV7-9 and TRBJ2-1; possible D gene TRBD2, 5 bases. This receptor was identified in a human donor in good health. Some libraries in this study had Jurkat cell RNA spiked in. Sample: naive CD8+ T cells from blood, with Jurkat cell RNA spiked in. Subset noted: FACS-sorted CD8+CD4-CCR7+CD45RA+ naive T cells. CDR3 nucleotides: TGTGCCAGCAGCTGGATGACTATGACCAACAATGAGCAGTTCTTC. Translated: CASSWMTMTNNEQFF.